The present TCR beta chain was sequenced within a study of human T cells and chemical hapten exposure. General study results and limits: TCRs above 1 in 1000 frequency stayed constant with DPC sensitization. Having alopecia, the donors may differ immunologically from healthy people.

TCRdb reprocessed the RACE reads via MiXCR and lists one record per CDR3 protein. This table holds more than 100,000 distinct CDR3 sequences, approximately 12% found once. With V trimmed by 6 bases and J by 3 bases, 5 bases remained unmatched. This CDR3 spans 14 amino acids. The V gene's germline CDR1 is SGHAT and CDR2 FQNNGV. Time point given: pre-sensitization, week 0. Sample treatment: therapeutic diphenylcyclopropenone sensitization with weekly scalp DPC. This clonotype was observed a handful of times. Its antigen is undetermined. This specimen consisted of whole blood, obtained in connection with sensitization to the hapten diphenylcyclopropenone (DPC). The chain recombines TRBV11-2 with TRBJ2-7, with 10 bases fitting TRBD1. The TCR was taken from a young woman with alopecia areata. Some clones in this sample may be carry-over from other donors' samples. CDR3 bases: TGTGCCAGCAGACGGGACAGGGGAGGCTACGAGCAGTACTTC. Translation gives CASRRDRGGYEQYF.